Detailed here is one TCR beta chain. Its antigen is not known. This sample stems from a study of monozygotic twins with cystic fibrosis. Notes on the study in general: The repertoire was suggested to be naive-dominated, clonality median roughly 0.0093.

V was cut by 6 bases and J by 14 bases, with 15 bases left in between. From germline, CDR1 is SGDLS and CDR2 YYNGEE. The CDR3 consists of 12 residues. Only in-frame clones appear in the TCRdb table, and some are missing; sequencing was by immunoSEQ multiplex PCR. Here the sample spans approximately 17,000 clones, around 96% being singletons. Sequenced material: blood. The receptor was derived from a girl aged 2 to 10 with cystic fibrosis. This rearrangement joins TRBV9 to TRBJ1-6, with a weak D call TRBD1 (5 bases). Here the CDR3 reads CASTGGAGALHF. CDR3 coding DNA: TGTGCCAGCACCGGAGGGGCGGGAGCCCTCCACTTT.